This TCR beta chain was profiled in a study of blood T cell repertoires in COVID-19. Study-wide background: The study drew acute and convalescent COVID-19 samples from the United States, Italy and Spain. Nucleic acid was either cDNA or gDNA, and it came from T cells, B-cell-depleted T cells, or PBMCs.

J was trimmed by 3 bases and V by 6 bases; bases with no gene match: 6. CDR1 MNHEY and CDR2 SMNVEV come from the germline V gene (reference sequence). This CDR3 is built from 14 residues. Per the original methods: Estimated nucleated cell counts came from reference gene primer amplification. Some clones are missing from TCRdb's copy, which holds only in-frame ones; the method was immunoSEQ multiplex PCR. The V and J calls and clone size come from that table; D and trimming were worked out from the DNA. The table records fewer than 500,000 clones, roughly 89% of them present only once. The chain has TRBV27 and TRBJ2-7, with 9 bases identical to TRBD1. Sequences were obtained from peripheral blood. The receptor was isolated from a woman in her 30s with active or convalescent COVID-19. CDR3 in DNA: TGTGCCAGCAGGTGGACAGGGGCAGTCTACGAGCAGTACTTC. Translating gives CASRWTGAVYEQYF.